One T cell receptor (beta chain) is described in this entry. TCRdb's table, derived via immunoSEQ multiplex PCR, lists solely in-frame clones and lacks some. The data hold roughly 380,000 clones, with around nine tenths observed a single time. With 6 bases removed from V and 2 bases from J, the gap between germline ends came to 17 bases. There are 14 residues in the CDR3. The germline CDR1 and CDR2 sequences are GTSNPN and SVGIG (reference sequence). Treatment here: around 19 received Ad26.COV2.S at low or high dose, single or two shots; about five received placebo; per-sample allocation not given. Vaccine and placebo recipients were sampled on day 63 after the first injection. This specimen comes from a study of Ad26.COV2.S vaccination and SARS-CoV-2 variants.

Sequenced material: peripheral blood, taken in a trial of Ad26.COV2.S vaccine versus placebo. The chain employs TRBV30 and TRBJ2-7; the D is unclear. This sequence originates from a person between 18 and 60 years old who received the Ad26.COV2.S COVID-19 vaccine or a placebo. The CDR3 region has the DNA TGTGCCTGCAGAGGACGCTCTGAGGCCTACGAGCAGTACTTC. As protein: CACRGRSEAYEQYF.